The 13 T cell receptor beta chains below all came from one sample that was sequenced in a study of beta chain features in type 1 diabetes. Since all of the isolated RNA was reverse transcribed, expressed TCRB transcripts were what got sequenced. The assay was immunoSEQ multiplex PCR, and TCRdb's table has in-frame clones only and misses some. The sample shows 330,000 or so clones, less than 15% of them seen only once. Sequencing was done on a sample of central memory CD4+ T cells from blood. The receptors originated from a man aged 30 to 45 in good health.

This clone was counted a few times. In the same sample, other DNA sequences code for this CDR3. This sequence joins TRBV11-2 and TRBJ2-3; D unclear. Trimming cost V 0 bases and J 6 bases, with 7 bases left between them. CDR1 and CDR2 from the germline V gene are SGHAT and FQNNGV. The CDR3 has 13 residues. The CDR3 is CASSLERADTQYF. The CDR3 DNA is TGTGCCAGCAGCTTAGAACGGGCGGATACGCAGTATTTT.

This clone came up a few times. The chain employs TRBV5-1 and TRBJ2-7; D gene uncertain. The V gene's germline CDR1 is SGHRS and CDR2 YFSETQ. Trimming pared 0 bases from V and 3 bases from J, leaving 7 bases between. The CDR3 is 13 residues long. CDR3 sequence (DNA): TGCGCCAGCAGCTTGGCCACGGGCTACGAGCAGTACGTC. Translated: CASSLATGYEQYV.

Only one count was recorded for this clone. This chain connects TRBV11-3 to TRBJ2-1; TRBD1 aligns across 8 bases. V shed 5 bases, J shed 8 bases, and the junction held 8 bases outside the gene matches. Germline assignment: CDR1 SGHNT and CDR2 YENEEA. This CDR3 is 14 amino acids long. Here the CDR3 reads CASSHGRGLDEQFF. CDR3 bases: TGTGCCAGCAGCCATGGCAGGGGGCTCGATGAGCAGTTCTTC.

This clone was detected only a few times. For the CDR3, the DNA is TGTGCCAGTAGGCACCGGGACAGGGGGTCCCACAATGAGCAGTTCTTC. The encoded protein is CASRHRDRGSHNEQFF. This chain links TRBV19 with TRBJ2-1, with TRBD1 identical over 11 bases. The ends lost 6 bases at V and 5 bases at J; junction bases unmatched: 9. Germline assignment: CDR1 LNHDA and CDR2 SQIVND (reference sequence). The CDR3 is 16 amino acids.

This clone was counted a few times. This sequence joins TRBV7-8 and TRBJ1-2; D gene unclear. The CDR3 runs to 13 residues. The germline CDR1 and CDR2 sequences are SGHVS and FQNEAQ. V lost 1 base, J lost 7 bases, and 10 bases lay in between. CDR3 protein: CASSLEGWAGYTF. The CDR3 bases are TGTGCCAGCAGCTTAGAAGGGTGGGCTGGCTACACCTTC.

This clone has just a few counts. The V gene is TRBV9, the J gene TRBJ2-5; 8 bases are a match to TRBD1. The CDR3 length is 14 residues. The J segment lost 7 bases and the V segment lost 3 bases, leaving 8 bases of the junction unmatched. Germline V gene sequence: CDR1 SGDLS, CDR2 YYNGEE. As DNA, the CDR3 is TGTGCCAGCAGCGCGGACAGGGTCAAGGGGACCCAGTACTTC. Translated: CASSADRVKGTQYF.

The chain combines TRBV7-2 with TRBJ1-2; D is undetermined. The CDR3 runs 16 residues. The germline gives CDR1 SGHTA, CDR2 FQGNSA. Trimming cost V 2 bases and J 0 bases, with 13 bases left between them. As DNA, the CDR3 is TGTGCCAGCAGCTTAAGCACGAGTTCGTCTAACTATGGCTACACCTTC. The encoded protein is CASSLSTSSSNYGYTF.

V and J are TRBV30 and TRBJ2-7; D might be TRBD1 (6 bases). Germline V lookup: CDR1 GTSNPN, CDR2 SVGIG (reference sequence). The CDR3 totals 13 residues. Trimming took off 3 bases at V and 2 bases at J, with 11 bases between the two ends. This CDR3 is CAWRPRDTYEQYV. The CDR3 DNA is TGTGCCTGGAGACCCCGGGACACCTACGAGCAGTACGTC.

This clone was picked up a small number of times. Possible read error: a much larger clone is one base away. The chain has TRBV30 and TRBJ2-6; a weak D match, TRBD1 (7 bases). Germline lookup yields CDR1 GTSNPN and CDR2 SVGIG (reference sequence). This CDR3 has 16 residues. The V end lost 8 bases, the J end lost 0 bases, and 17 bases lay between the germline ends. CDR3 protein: CASRGDTVSGANVLTF. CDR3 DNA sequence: TGTGCCAGCAGGGGGGATACGGTCTCTGGGGCCAACGTCCTGACTTTC.

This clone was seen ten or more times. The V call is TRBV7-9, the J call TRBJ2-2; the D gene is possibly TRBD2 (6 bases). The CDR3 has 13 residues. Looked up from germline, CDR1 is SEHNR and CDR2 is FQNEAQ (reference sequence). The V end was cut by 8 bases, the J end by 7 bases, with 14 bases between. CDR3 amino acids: CASHSGPRGELFF. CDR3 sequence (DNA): TGTGCCAGCCATAGCGGTCCCCGCGGGGAGCTGTTTTTT.

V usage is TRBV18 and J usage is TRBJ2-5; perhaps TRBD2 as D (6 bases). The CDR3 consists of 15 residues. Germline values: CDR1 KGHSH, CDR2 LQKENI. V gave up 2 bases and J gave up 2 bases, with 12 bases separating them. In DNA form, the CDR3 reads TGTGCCAGCTCACCAGAGGCGGGACCGCAAGAGACCCAGTACTTC. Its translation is CASSPEAGPQETQYF.

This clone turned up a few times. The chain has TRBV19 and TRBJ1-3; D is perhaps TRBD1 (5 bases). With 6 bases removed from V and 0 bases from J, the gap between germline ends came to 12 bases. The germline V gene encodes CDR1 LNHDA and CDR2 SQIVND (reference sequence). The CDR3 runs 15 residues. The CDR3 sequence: CASRVDRVSGNTIYF. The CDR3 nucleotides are TGTGCCAGTAGGGTAGACAGAGTCTCTGGAAACACCATATATTTT.

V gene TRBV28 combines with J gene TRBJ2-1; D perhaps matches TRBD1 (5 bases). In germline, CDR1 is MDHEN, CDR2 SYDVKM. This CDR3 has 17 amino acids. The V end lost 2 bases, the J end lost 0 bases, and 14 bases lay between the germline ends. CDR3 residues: CASSLTGDPSSYNEQFF. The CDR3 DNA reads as TGTGCCAGCAGTTTAACAGGAGACCCGAGCTCCTACAATGAGCAGTTCTTC.